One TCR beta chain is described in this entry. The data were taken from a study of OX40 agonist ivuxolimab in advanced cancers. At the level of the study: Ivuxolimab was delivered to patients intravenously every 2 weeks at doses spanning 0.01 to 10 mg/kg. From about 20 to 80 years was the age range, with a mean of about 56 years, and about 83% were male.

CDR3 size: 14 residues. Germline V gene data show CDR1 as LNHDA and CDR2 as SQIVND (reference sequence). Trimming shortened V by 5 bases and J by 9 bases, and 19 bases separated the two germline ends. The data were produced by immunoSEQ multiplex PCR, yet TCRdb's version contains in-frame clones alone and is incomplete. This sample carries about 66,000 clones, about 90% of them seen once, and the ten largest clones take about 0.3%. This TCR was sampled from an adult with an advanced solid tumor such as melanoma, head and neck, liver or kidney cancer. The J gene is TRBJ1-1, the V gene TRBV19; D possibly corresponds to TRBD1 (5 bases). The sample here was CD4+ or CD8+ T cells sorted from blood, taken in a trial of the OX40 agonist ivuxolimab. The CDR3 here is CASSWGTEFPKAFF. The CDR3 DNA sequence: TGTGCCAGTAGTTGGGGGACCGAATTCCCTAAAGCTTTCTTT.